The 23 T cell receptor beta chains below come from one sample, sequenced in a study of blood T cell repertoires in COVID-19. The assay was immunoSEQ multiplex PCR, and TCRdb's table has in-frame clones only and misses some. The sample has 35,000 to 50,000 clones; roughly 85% are singletons. Specimen: peripheral blood. The receptors derive from a man between 60 and 75 years old with acute or convalescent COVID-19.

The chain uses TRBV28 and TRBJ2-1; D might be TRBD1 (5 bases). V lost 5 bases and J 0 bases, leaving 14 bases between the germline ends. The CDR3 is made up of 16 amino acids. CDR1 MDHEN and CDR2 SYDVKM come from the germline V gene. The CDR3 DNA sequence: TGTGCCAGCAGTCCTGGGGCGGCCCTCTCCTACAATGAGCAGTTCTTC. It encodes CASSPGAALSYNEQFF.

The J gene is TRBJ2-6, the V gene TRBV7-3; maybe TRBD2 (6 bases). Germline V gene lookup returns CDR1 SGHTA and CDR2 FQGTGA. Trimming cost V 5 bases and J 4 bases, with 12 bases left between them. The CDR3 sequence is 15 residues long. CDR3 sequence: CASSAEGFGANVLTF. The DNA for the CDR3 is TGTGCCAGCAGCGCGGAGGGGTTCGGGGCCAACGTCCTGACTTTC.

This chain links TRBV3-1 (or the pseudogene TRBV3-2) with TRBJ2-7, with D perhaps matching TRBD1 (6 bases). V lost 0 bases and J 3 bases, leaving 9 bases between the germline ends. This CDR3 has 14 amino acids. Germline CDR1 is LGHDT and CDR2 is YNNKEL (reference sequence). The CDR3 DNA sequence: TGTGCCAGCAGCCAAGACAGGGGATTCTACGAGCAGTACTTC. Residues: CASSQDRGFYEQYF.

The gene calls are TRBV10-3 and TRBJ2-2, with D possibly TRBD1 on 6 matching bases. Germline loops: CDR1 ENHRY, CDR2 SYGVKD. The CDR3 is 15 amino acids. V lost 6 bases and J lost 4, with 15 bases in between. In DNA, the CDR3 is TGTGCCATCAGCCAGGGGTTTTCGATCACCGGGGAGCTGTTTTTT. This gives the protein CAISQGFSITGELFF.

This chain connects TRBV3-1 (or the pseudogene TRBV3-2) to TRBJ1-1; maybe TRBD1 (6 bases). The CDR3 is 17 residues long. Germline CDR1 and CDR2: LGHDT and YNNKEL (reference sequence). V was cut by 4 bases and J by 5 bases, with 23 bases left in between. CDR3 bases: TGTGCCAGCAGCCCCTATGACCCTGTAAAAAGGGGGACTGAAGCTTTCTTT. Translating gives CASSPYDPVKRGTEAFF.

The chain combines TRBV6-2 or TRBV6-3 with TRBJ1-5; 7 bases line up with TRBD1. The CDR3 runs 16 residues. Trimming at V came to 4 bases and at J to 2 bases, leaving 8 bases not matched to a gene. Germline CDR1 reads MNHEY; CDR2 reads SVGEGT. CDR3 sequence (DNA): TGTGCCAGCAGTTCCACCACAGGGGTGGGCAATCAGCCCCAGCATTTT. The encoded protein is CASSSTTGVGNQPQHF.

This clone was observed a handful of times. The chain is built from TRBV7-2 and TRBJ2-7; perhaps TRBD2 as D (6 bases). The V gene's germline CDR1 is SGHTA and CDR2 FQGNSA. With 8 bases removed from V and 0 bases from J, the gap between germline ends came to 8 bases. The CDR3 runs to 12 residues. For the CDR3, the DNA is TGTGCCAGCCGGGGAGGCTCCTACGAGCAGTACTTC. Protein product: CASRGGSYEQYF.

The V gene is TRBV5-6, the J gene TRBJ2-7; D is perhaps TRBD1 (6 bases). This CDR3 has 12 residues. V lost 1 base and J 8 bases, leaving 10 bases between the germline ends. Germline V CDR1 and CDR2: SGHDT, YYEEEE. Here the CDR3 DNA reads TGTGCCAGCAGCTTGATCAGGGGACAGCAGTACTTC. Translated, it gives CASSLIRGQQYF.

The rearrangement joins TRBV19 to TRBJ1-1; D gene unclear. Germline V CDR1 and CDR2: LNHDA, SQIVND (reference sequence). This CDR3 has 13 amino acids. The V end was cut by 6 bases, the J end by 1 base, with 9 bases between. The CDR3 reads CASSDRRNTEAFF. CDR3 nucleotides: TGTGCCAGTAGCGATCGGAGGAACACTGAAGCTTTCTTT. Full variable domain (remainder filled in from reference TRBV19 and TRBJ1-1): DGGITQSPKYLFRKEGQNVTLSCEQNLNHDAMYWYRQDPGQGLRLIYYSQIVNDFQKGDIAEGYSVSREKKESFPLTVTSAQKNPTAFYLCASSDRRNTEAFFGQGTRLTVV.

The chain joins TRBV4-2 to TRBJ2-1; 8 bases align to TRBD2. The CDR3 sequence is 16 residues long. CDR1 and CDR2 (germline): LGHNA, YNFKEQ. Trimming removed 4 bases from V and 3 bases from J; junction bases left unmatched: 8. In DNA form, the CDR3 reads TGTGCCAGCAGCCCCTCGGACGGGGGGGACTACAATGAGCAGTTCTTC. Protein product: CASSPSDGGDYNEQFF.

This clone was observed a single time. The V and J genes are TRBV7-9 and TRBJ1-1; D is unresolved. Trimming shortened V by 4 bases and J by 0 bases, and 3 bases separated the two germline ends. The CDR3 consists of 12 residues. In germline, CDR1 is SEHNR, CDR2 FQNEAQ (reference sequence). CDR3 loop: CASSSMNTEAFF. The CDR3, as DNA: TGTGCCAGCAGCTCTATGAACACTGAAGCTTTCTTT.

This clone was detected only a few times. This chain joins TRBV7-9 and TRBJ1-6, with D possibly TRBD1 on 5 matching bases. Trimming took 5 bases from V and 9 from J, leaving 11 bases between them. From germline, CDR1 is SEHNR and CDR2 FQNEAQ (reference sequence). The CDR3 has 13 residues. Written as DNA, the CDR3 is TGTGCCAGCAGCATATCAGGGATTTCACCCCTCCACTTT. It translates to CASSISGISPLHF.

The J gene is TRBJ2-3, the V gene TRBV6-6; D might be TRBD2 (6 bases). V was pared by 4 bases and J by 6 bases, with 20 bases between. CDR3 size: 16 residues. Germline V lookup: CDR1 MNHNY, CDR2 SVGAGI (reference sequence). The CDR3 reads CASSSQDYGLGDTQYF. The CDR3 nucleotides read TGTGCCAGCAGTTCCCAGGACTACGGGTTGGGGGATACGCAGTATTTT.

The chain links TRBV4-3 to TRBJ2-7; 8 positions agree with TRBD1. Losses at the gene ends were 0 bases for V and 4 bases for J; bases not matched to a gene: 8. This CDR3 has 16 amino acids. Germline V gene lookup returns CDR1 LGHNA and CDR2 YSLEER. The CDR3 region is CASSQDAAGGFYEQYF. The DNA for the CDR3 is TGCGCCAGCAGCCAAGATGCGGCAGGGGGCTTTTACGAGCAGTACTTC.

CDR3 DNA: TGTGCCAGCAGCTTAAGGCCTAGCGGGGGGCATTACAATGAGCAGTTCTTC. It codes for CASSLRPSGGHYNEQFF. V gene TRBV7-3 combines with J gene TRBJ2-1; 11 nucleotides align to TRBD2. J gave up 4 bases and V 1 base, and 6 bases lay outside the gene matches. The germline V gene encodes CDR1 SGHTA and CDR2 FQGTGA. CDR3 size: 17 residues. The full variable domain, with the rest looked up from reference TRBV7-3 and TRBJ2-1, is GAGVSQTPSNKVTEKGKYVELRCDPISGHTALYWYRQSLGQGPEFLIYFQGTGAADDSGLPNDRFFAVRPEGSVSTLKIQRTERGDSAVYLCASSLRPSGGHYNEQFFGPGTRLTVL.

The gene calls are TRBV7-9 and TRBJ2-1; 7 positions match TRBD2. J gave up 7 bases and V 1 base, and 7 bases lay outside the gene matches. The CDR3 spans 15 residues. Germline-derived CDR1 and CDR2 are SEHNR and FQNEAQ (reference sequence). CDR3 sequence reads: CASSLEQAGYNEQFF. The CDR3 DNA sequence: TGTGCCAGCAGCTTAGAGCAAGCGGGATATAATGAGCAGTTCTTC.

This clone was detected a few times. The DNA for the CDR3 is TGTGCCAGCAGTCGGACAGGCCCAGGCCTCTCTGGGGCCAACGTCCTGACTTTC. Translation: CASSRTGPGLSGANVLTF. The J gene is TRBJ2-6, the V gene TRBV6-6; 7 nucleotides match TRBD1. Losses at the gene ends were 5 bases for V and 0 bases for J; bases not matched to a gene: 10. In germline, CDR1 is MNHNY, CDR2 SVGAGI (reference sequence). The CDR3 runs to 18 residues.

This clone turned up a few times. V is TRBV3-1 (or the pseudogene TRBV3-2) and J is TRBJ2-3; D gene ambiguous. The CDR3 covers 15 residues. V shed 0 bases and J shed 4 bases, with 11 bases lying between them. In germline, CDR1 is LGHDT, CDR2 YNNKEL (reference sequence). The CDR3 spells CASSQDPTRADTQYF. The CDR3 DNA reads as TGTGCCAGCAGCCAAGATCCTACCCGCGCAGATACGCAGTATTTT.

V and J are TRBV6-5 and TRBJ2-5, with D possibly matching TRBD2 (5 bases). This CDR3 is 14 amino acids long. Per the germline V gene, CDR1 is MNHEY and CDR2 is SVGAGI. The ends were cut back, 6 bases at V and 5 bases at J, with 16 bases in the middle. CDR3 sequence reads: CASRLNHGGETQYF. Here the CDR3 DNA reads TGTGCCAGCAGGCTAAATCATGGCGGGGAGACCCAGTACTTC.

This chain links TRBV6-4 with TRBJ1-1, with D perhaps TRBD1 (6 bases). This CDR3 has 13 residues. The V and J ends lost 6 bases and 1 base respectively, with 9 bases between them. Germline CDR1 MRHNA, CDR2 SNTAGT. This CDR3 reads CASSLTGNTEAFF. The DNA of the CDR3 is TGTGCCAGCAGCCTGACAGGGAACACTGAAGCTTTCTTT.

V usage is TRBV30 and J usage is TRBJ1-5; TRBD1 matches at 9 bases. Germline V gene data show CDR1 as GTSNPN and CDR2 as SVGIG (reference sequence). The CDR3 contains 12 residues. The junction had 6 bases not matched to a gene; V was cut back by 3 bases and J by 12 bases. CDR3 sequence: CAWSRDREIQHF. The DNA of the CDR3 is TGTGCCTGGAGCCGGGACAGGGAAATCCAGCATTTT.

The chain has TRBV30 and TRBJ2-2; D perhaps matches TRBD1 (6 bases). Germline V gene lookup returns CDR1 GTSNPN and CDR2 SVGIG (reference sequence). With 2 bases removed from V and 4 bases from J, the gap between germline ends came to 11 bases. There are 14 residues in the CDR3. CDR3 DNA sequence: TGTGCCTGGAGTATGGGACAAAGCACCGGGGAGCTGTTTTTT. Encoded protein: CAWSMGQSTGELFF.

This sequence joins TRBV25-1 and TRBJ1-2, with 9 bases fitting TRBD1. Germline assignment: CDR1 MGHDK and CDR2 SYGVNS. The CDR3 has 15 residues. V dropped 3 bases and J dropped 8; count of bases not matched to a gene: 10. The CDR3 is CASSDPGQGESGYTF. DNA for the CDR3: TGTGCCAGCAGTGATCCGGGACAGGGAGAATCGGGCTACACCTTC.